A single TCR beta chain is shown here with its context. The target of this receptor is not known. The input lacks base qualities; no much larger clone sits a single base away. This sample is drawn from a study of blood T cell repertoires in COVID-19 (dated by TCRdb to the early 2020s). Regarding the study in general: Collaborator samples came from the United States, Italy and Spain and covered acute and convalescent phases of COVID-19. The repertoires were made available in a free public database intended to serve as a resource for research on the immune response to SARS-CoV-2. Samples came from the ongoing ImmuneRACE study (first 160 participants) plus 1,254 subjects from 6 global collaborators. HLA class I and class II types, where available, came from metadata supplied by the sample provider rather than from assay-based typing. The material from the prospective study consisted of cDNA or gDNA derived from T cells, B-cell-depleted T cells, or PBMCs. Nearly every sample came with metadata listing a de-identified subject ID, COVID-19 status, age in years and sex. The dataset comprised deeply sampled blood TCRbeta repertoires from subjects exposed to, actively infected with, or recovered from COVID-19. Overall results and qualifications from the work: Clinical and demographic metadata were provided uncurated, with the amount varying by source and participant.

TCRbeta CDR3 regions were amplified from genomic DNA by means of the immunoSEQ Assay, a bias-controlled multiplex PCR. Turning to the authors' computational methods: The number of nucleated cells in each sample was estimated from the amplification of reference gene primers within the assay. Sequence reads were collapsed and filtered to measure the absolute abundance of every unique TCRbeta CDR3 rearrangement. For each sample, productive Simpson clonality was calculated as the square root of Simpson's diversity index across productive rearrangements. TCRdb stores this immuneACCESS table with in-frame sequences only. Part of the clones is absent; in the studies checked, under half of the shortfall reflects unresolved V genes, and no reason is known for the rest. V and J calls and clone size are copied from that table; D and trimming were computed from the DNA. This sample is represented by roughly 52,000 clones; more than 70% of them were singletons. The ten top clones hold around 18% of the sample.

Spanning cysteine to phenylalanine, the CDR3 consists of 14 amino acids. The kept DNA is CDR3 alone, 42 bases in frame from the first base. Looking up the germline V gene (reference sequence) yields CDR1 LGHDT and CDR2 YNNKEL. The V end loses 1 base and the J end loses 4 bases, and a stretch of 7 bases separates them. Each collaborating institution followed its own protocols to collect whole blood in K2EDTA tubes. Collaborator samples were shipped for TCRbeta analysis as frozen whole blood, isolated PBMCs, or DNA extracted from either sample type. The sequence links TRBV3-1 (or the pseudogene TRBV3-2) to TRBJ1-4; TRBD1 is possibly the D segment (5 matching bases). The receptor's source is a human donor in a cohort sampled during active COVID-19. Sequenced material: peripheral blood. CDR3 protein: CASSQGRVNEKLFF. The nucleotide sequence is TGTGCCAGCAGCCAAGGCAGGGTTAATGAAAAACTGTTTTTT.